The TCR beta chain described here comes from a study of blood T cell repertoires in COVID-19. Some clones are missing from TCRdb's copy, which holds only in-frame ones; the method was immunoSEQ multiplex PCR. The repertoire has some 200,000 clones, 82% of them found once; the top ten carry about 5.5%. Germline assignment: CDR1 LNHNV and CDR2 YYDKDF (reference sequence). There are 15 residues in the CDR3. V was pared by 2 bases and J by 5 bases, with 5 bases of the junction left unmatched. Sequenced: PBMCs or T cells enriched from blood (not recorded which). The genes are TRBV15 and TRBJ1-4, with TRBD1 matching 7 bases. The sequence derives from a woman aged 55-70 years with acute COVID-19. The CDR3 protein is CATSRWDSTNEKLFF. In nucleotides, the CDR3 is TGTGCCACCAGCAGATGGGACAGTACGAATGAAAAACTGTTTTTT.